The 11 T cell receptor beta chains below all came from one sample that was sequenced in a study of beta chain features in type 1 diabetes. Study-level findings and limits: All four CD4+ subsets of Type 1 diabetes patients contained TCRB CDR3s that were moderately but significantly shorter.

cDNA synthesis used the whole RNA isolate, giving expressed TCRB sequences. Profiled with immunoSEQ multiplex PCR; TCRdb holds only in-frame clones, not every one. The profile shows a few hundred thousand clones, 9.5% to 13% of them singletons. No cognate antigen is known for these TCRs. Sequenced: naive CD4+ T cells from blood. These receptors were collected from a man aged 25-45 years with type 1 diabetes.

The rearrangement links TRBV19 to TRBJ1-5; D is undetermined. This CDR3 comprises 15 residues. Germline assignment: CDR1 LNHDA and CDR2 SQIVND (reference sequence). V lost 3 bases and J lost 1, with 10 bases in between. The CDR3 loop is CASSMSGQSNQPQHF. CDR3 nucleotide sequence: TGTGCCAGTAGTATGAGTGGGCAGAGCAATCAGCCCCAGCATTTT.

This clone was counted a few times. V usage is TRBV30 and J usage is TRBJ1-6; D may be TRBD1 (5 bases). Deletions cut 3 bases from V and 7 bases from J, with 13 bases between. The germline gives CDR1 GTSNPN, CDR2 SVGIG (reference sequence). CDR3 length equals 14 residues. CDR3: CAWRHRDSNSPLHF. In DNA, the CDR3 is TGTGCCTGGAGACACCGGGACTCCAATTCACCCCTCCACTTT.

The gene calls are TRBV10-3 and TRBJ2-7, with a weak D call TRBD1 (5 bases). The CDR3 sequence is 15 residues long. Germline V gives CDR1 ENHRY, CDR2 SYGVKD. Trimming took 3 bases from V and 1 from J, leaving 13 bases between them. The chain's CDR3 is CAISDENKGSYEQYF. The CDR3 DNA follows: TGTGCCATCAGTGACGAGAATAAGGGGTCCTACGAGCAGTACTTC.

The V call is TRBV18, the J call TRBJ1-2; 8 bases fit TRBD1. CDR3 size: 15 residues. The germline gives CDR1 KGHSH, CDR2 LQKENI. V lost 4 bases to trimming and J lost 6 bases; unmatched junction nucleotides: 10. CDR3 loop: CASSRGQGQVDGYTF. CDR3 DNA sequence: TGTGCCAGCTCACGCGGACAGGGACAGGTGGATGGCTACACCTTC.

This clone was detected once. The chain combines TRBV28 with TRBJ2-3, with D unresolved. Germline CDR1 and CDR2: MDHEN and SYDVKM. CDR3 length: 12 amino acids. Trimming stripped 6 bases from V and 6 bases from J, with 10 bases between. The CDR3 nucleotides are TGTGCCAGCAGCTCAATACTGGATACGCAGTATTTT. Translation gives CASSSILDTQYF.

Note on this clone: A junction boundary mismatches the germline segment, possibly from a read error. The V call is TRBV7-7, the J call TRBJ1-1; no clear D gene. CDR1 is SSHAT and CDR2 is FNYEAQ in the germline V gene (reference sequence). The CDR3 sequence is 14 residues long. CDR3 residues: CASSPTRVGTEAFF. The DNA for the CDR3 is TGTGCTAGCAGCCCGACGCGGGTTGGGACTGAAGCTTTCTTT.

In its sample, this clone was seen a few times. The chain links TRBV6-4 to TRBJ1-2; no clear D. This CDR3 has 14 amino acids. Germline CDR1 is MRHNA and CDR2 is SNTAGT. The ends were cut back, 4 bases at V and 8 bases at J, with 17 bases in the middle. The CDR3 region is CASSAQARNGGYTF. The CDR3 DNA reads TGTGCCAGCAGTGCCCAGGCCAGGAATGGAGGCTACACCTTC.

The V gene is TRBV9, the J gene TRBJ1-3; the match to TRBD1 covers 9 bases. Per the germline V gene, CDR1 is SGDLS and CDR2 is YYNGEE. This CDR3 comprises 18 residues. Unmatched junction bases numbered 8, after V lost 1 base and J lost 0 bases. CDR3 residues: CASSVTGGELDSGNTIYF. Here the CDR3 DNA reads TGTGCCAGCAGCGTAACAGGGGGCGAATTAGACTCTGGAAACACCATATATTTT.

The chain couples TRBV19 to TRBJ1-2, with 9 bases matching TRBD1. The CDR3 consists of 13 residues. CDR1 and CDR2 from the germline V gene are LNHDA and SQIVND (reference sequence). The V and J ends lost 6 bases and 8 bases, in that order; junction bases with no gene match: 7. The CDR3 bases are TGTGCCAGTAGAACCGGACAGGGGTACGGCTACACCTTC. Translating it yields CASRTGQGYGYTF.

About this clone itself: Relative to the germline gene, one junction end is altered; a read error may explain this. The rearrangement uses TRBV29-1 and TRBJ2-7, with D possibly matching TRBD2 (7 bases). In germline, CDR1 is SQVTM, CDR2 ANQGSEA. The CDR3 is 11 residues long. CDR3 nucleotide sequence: TGCAGCGTTGAAGAAGGGGGGGTCCGTGACTTC. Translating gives CSVEEGGVRDF.

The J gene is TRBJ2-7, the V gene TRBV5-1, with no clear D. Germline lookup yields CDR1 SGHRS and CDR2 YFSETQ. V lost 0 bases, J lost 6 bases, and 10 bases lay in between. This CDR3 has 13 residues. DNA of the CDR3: TGCGCCAGCAGCTTGGAGTCGGTTGCCGAGCAGTACTTC. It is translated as CASSLESVAEQYF.